The T cell receptor (beta chain) described here comes from a study of CXCR3-negative and CXCR3-positive naive CD8 T cells. Notes on the study in general: Greater hydrophobicity was found in TRB CDR3s of CXCR3-positive naive cells than of CXCR3-negative naive cells. Memory CD8+ T cell repertoires were far less diverse than both naive subsets. Unlike memory cells, which differed, naive CXCR3-negative and CXCR3-positive cells had similar TRBV-TRBJ usage.

Naivety in CD8+ T cells corresponded to a CD45RO-CCR7+CD27+CD95- phenotype. cDNA libraries for TRB were generated by 5' RACE incorporating UMI labels. TCRdb reprocessed the 5' RACE reads, with one entry per CDR3 protein and no DNA. The sample table includes about 150,000 distinct CDR3 sequences. Note on this clonotype: Its antigen remains unknown.

The CDR3 has 13 residues. Germline CDR1 SGHDT, CDR2 YYEEEE. The chain carries TRBV5-6 and TRBJ2-5. This TCR derives from a human donor in good health. Some clones in this sample may be carry-over from other donors' samples. The material sequenced was naive CXCR3+ CD8+ T cells from blood. The subset here: CD45RO-CCR7+CD27+CD95- naive CD8+ T cells expressing CXCR3 (TNR3+). This chain's CDR3 is CASSLVTEETQYF.